The 18 T cell receptor beta chains below come from one sample, sequenced in a study of control samples from healthy donors and cancer patients. Profiling relied on immunoSEQ multiplex PCR, and the TCRdb table lists in-frame clones only, not all of them. The data hold roughly 92,000 clones, with roughly 86% observed a single time. Sequencing input: blood. These receptors all come from a woman between 50 and 59 years old in good health.

The chain employs TRBV27 and TRBJ1-4; a weak D match, TRBD1 (5 bases). Germline V lookup: CDR1 MNHEY, CDR2 SMNVEV (reference sequence). This CDR3 has 15 amino acids. Trimming pared 4 bases from V and 5 bases from J, leaving 14 bases between. The DNA for the CDR3 is TGTGCCAGCAGTTCCTGGGGCCCCGGAAATGAAAAACTGTTTTTT. Translating gives CASSSWGPGNEKLFF.

The rearrangement links TRBV11-2 to TRBJ2-7; perhaps D is TRBD1 or TRBD2 (5 bases each). Germline values: CDR1 SGHAT, CDR2 FQNNGV. The CDR3 sequence is 15 residues long. With 1 base removed from V and 9 bases from J, the gap between germline ends came to 19 bases. CDR3: CASSLAPRDGGRQYF. The CDR3 region has the DNA TGTGCCAGCAGCTTAGCCCCGAGGGACGGAGGCAGGCAGTACTTC.

The chain employs TRBV24-1 and TRBJ1-1, with 7 nucleotides matching TRBD1. Unmatched junction bases numbered 6, after V lost 3 bases and J lost 0 bases. The CDR3 length is 16 residues. Germline V gene lookup returns CDR1 KGHDR and CDR2 SFDVKD. The CDR3 nucleotides are TGTGCCACCAGTGATCCCGGGACAGACATGAACACTGAAGCTTTCTTT. Translated: CATSDPGTDMNTEAFF.

The chain is built from TRBV28 and TRBJ1-2; D is ambiguous. The CDR3 extends over 12 amino acids. The V gene lost 6 bases and the J gene lost 4 bases, with 9 bases spanning the gap. CDR1 and CDR2 (germline): MDHEN, SYDVKM. The CDR3 is CASRQVFYGYTF. The CDR3 DNA reads TGTGCCAGCAGGCAGGTATTCTATGGCTACACCTTC.

V gene TRBV28 combines with J gene TRBJ2-7, with D perhaps TRBD1 or TRBD2 (5 bases each). The V end was cut by 2 bases, the J end by 3 bases, with 11 bases between. This CDR3 spans 14 amino acids. Germline loops: CDR1 MDHEN, CDR2 SYDVKM. The CDR3 nucleotides read TGTGCCAGCAGTTTAGGGGGTGCTAACTACGAGCAGTACTTC. Amino acid sequence: CASSLGGANYEQYF.

CDR3 loop: CASSHPAPGRGGETQYF. The CDR3 nucleotides are TGTGCCAGCAGCCACCCCGCACCGGGGAGGGGGGGTGAGACCCAGTACTTC. The chain combines TRBV3-1 (or the pseudogene TRBV3-2) with TRBJ2-5; D might be TRBD2 (7 bases). The CDR3 loop spans 17 amino acids. V was clipped by 3 bases and J by 5 bases, with 22 bases between them. The V gene's germline CDR1 is LGHDT and CDR2 YNNKEL (reference sequence).

CDR3 sequence reads: CASSFSQIVEAFF. CDR3 nucleotides: TGTGCCAGCAGTTTTTCCCAGATAGTAGAAGCTTTCTTT. This chain uses TRBV12-3 or TRBV12-4 with TRBJ1-1; D not resolved. V lost 3 bases and J 8 bases, leaving 13 bases between the germline ends. The CDR3 totals 13 residues.

A note on this clone: The junction departs from the called germline gene at one end, perhaps through a read error. The rearrangement joins TRBV7-7 to TRBJ2-7; TRBD1 matches at 9 bases. CDR3 size: 13 residues. In germline, CDR1 is SSHAT, CDR2 FNYEAQ (reference sequence). CDR3 in amino acids: CASSEDRGGEQYF. The CDR3 region has the DNA TGTGCTAGCAGCGAGGACAGGGGTGGCGAGCAGTACTTC.

J is TRBJ2-3 and V is TRBV24-1; D uncertain. The CDR3 contains 15 residues. V lost 1 base to trimming and J lost 3 bases, with 10 bases between them. CDR1 KGHDR and CDR2 SFDVKD come from the germline V gene. The CDR3 region is CATSDLLDGTDTQYF. In DNA, the CDR3 is TGTGCCACCAGTGATTTACTGGATGGGACAGATACGCAGTATTTT.

The chain combines TRBV23-1 with TRBJ2-5, with D hard to call. TRBV23-1 is an ORF; its function is uncertain. The CDR3 is 15 amino acids. V dropped 1 base and J dropped 2 bases, with 11 bases sitting between them. The CDR3 DNA reads as TGCGCCAGCAGTCAATACGGAGCCCGTCAAGAGACCCAGTACTTC. Translating it yields CASSQYGARQETQYF.

V is TRBV19 and J is TRBJ1-5, with 9 bases matching TRBD1. This CDR3 comprises 18 residues. CDR1 is LNHDA, CDR2 SQIVND, per germline (reference sequence). J gave up 0 bases and V 5 bases, and 11 bases lay outside the gene matches. CDR3 loop: CASSPQGALLYSNQPQHF. CDR3 DNA sequence: TGTGCCAGTAGTCCACAGGGGGCCCTCCTCTATAGCAATCAGCCCCAGCATTTT.

This rearrangement joins TRBV4-3 to TRBJ1-6, with 8 positions matching TRBD1. The trim removed 4 bases at V and 7 bases at J, leaving 6 bases unmatched. Germline CDR1 and CDR2: LGHNA and YSLEER. This CDR3 has 15 amino acids. The CDR3 region is CASSRRTGRNSPLHF. The CDR3 DNA reads TGCGCCAGCAGCCGCCGGACAGGGCGAAATTCACCCCTCCACTTT.

The chain has TRBV28 and TRBJ2-7, with no clear D. Trimming removed 3 bases from V and 6 bases from J, with 9 bases in between. CDR1 is MDHEN, CDR2 SYDVKM, per germline. This CDR3 contains 12 residues. This CDR3 is CASSLWGSEQYF. CDR3 nucleotides: TGTGCCAGCAGTTTGTGGGGATCCGAGCAGTACTTC.

The genes are TRBV2 and TRBJ1-5; weak D call: TRBD1 (6 bases). The CDR3 totals 14 residues. Germline lookup yields CDR1 SNHLY and CDR2 FYNNEI. The V gene lost 4 bases and the J gene lost 6 bases, with 13 bases spanning the gap. The CDR3 DNA is TGTGCCAGCAGTGTCCGGGGGGCGTTTCAGCCCCAGCATTTT. As protein: CASSVRGAFQPQHF.

This chain links TRBV4-2 with TRBJ1-6; D gene uncertain. Trimming pared 1 base from V and 8 bases from J, leaving 9 bases between. CDR3 length equals 14 residues. Germline V gene sequence: CDR1 LGHNA, CDR2 YNFKEQ. The CDR3 here is CASSQVGTYSPLHF. In nucleotides, the CDR3 is TGTGCCAGCAGCCAAGTGGGAACGTATTCACCCCTCCACTTT.

The J gene is TRBJ2-5, the V gene TRBV12-3 or TRBV12-4; 7 nucleotides align to TRBD1. After removal of 6 bases from V and 1 base from J, the junction contained 2 bases not matched to a gene. The CDR3 sequence is 13 residues long. As DNA, the CDR3 is TGTGCCAGCAGCCGGACAGGCCAAGAGACCCAGTACTTC. It is translated as CASSRTGQETQYF.

The chain recombines TRBV5-1 with TRBJ2-1; 9 bases align to TRBD1. The CDR3 runs to 16 residues. Germline CDR1 and CDR2: SGHRS and YFSETQ. Trimming took 4 bases from V and 4 from J; bases not matched to a gene: 9. The CDR3: CASSISTGGQYNEQFF. The CDR3 nucleotides read TGCGCCAGCAGCATTTCAACAGGGGGCCAATACAATGAGCAGTTCTTC.

The rearrangement uses TRBV11-2 and TRBJ2-7; tentative D call: TRBD1 (6 bases). The CDR3 is made up of 17 amino acids. V was cut by 4 bases and J by 4 bases, with 23 bases left in between. Germline V gives CDR1 SGHAT, CDR2 FQNNGV. The CDR3 nucleotides read TGTGCCAGCAGCTCGGTGGGCGTCGGGACACGAGGTTACGAGCAGTACTTC. This gives the protein CASSSVGVGTRGYEQYF.